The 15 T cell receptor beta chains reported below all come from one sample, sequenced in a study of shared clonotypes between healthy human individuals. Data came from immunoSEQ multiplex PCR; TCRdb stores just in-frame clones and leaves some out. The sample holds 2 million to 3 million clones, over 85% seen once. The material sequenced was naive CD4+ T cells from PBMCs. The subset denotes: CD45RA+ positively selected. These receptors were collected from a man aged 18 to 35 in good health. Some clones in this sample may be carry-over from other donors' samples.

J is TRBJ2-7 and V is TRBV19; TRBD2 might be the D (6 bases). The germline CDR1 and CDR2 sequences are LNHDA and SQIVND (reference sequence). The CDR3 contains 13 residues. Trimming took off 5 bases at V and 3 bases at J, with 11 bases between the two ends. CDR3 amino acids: CASSLTRNYEQYF. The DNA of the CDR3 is TGTGCCAGTAGTCTGACTAGGAACTACGAGCAGTACTTC.

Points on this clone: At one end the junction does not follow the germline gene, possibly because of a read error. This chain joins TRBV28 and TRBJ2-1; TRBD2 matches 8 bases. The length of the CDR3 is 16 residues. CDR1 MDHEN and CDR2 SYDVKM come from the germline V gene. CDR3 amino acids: CASRFLAVAGYKEQFF. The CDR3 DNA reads TGTGCCTCGAGGTTCCTCGCGGTAGCGGGATACAAGGAGCAGTTCTTC.

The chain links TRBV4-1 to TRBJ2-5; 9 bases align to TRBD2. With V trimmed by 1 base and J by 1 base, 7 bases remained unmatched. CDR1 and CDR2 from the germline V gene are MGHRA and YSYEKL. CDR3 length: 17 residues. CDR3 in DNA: TGCGCCAGCAGCCAAGTCGCGTCTAGCGGGGCCCAAGAGACCCAGTACTTC. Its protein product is CASSQVASSGAQETQYF.

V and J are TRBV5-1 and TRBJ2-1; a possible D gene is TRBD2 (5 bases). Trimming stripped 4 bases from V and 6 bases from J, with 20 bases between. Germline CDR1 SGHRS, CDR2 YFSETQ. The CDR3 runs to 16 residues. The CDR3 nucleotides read TGCGCCAGCAGCCTTCGCCGGGCCCAACGGGGCAATGAGCAGTTCTTC. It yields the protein CASSLRRAQRGNEQFF.

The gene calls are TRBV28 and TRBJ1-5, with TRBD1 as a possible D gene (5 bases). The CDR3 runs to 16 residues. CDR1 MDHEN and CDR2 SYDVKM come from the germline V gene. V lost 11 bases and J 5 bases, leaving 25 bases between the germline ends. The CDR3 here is CAGITGGGAPYQPQHF. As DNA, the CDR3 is TGTGCCGGCATCACCGGGGGAGGGGCCCCCTATCAGCCCCAGCATTTT.

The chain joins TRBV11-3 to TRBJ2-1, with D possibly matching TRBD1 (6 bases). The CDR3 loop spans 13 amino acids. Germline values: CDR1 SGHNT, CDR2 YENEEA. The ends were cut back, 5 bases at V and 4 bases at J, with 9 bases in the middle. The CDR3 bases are TGTGCCAGCAGCCGGACAGCTTACAATGAGCAGTTCTTC. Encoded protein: CASSRTAYNEQFF.

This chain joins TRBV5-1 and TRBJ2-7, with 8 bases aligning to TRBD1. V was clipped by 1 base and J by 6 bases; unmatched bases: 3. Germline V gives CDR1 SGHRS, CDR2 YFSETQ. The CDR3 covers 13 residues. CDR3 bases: TGCGCCAGCAGCTTGCAAGACAGGGGCGAGCAGTACTTC. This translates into CASSLQDRGEQYF.

The CDR3 region is CAISDTGGVQPQHF. CDR3 in DNA: TGTGCCATCAGCGATACAGGGGGCGTTCAGCCCCAGCATTTT. The genes are TRBV10-3 and TRBJ1-5, with 9 bases matching TRBD1. CDR1 is ENHRY, CDR2 SYGVKD, per germline. After removal of 6 bases from V and 6 bases from J, the junction contained 6 bases not matched to a gene. This CDR3 has 14 amino acids.

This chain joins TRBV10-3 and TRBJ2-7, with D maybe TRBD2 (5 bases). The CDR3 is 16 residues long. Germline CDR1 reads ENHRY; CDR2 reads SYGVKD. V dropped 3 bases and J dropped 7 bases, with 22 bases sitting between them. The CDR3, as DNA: TGTGCCATCAGTGACCCCGGGAAGGGAAGTACGTGGGAGCAGTACTTC. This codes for CAISDPGKGSTWEQYF.

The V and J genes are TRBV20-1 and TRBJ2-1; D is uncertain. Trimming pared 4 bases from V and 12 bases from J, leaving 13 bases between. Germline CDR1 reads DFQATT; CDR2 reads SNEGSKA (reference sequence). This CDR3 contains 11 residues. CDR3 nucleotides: TGCAGTGCTAATGACCCACCGGGGCAGTTCTTC. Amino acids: CSANDPPGQFF.

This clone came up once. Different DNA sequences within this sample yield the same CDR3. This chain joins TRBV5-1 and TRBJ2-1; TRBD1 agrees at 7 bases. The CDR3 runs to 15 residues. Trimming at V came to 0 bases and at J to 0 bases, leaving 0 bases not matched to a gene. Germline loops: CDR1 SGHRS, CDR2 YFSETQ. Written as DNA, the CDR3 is TGCGCCAGCAGCTTGGAGGGGGCCTCCTACAATGAGCAGTTCTTC. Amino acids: CASSLEGASYNEQFF.

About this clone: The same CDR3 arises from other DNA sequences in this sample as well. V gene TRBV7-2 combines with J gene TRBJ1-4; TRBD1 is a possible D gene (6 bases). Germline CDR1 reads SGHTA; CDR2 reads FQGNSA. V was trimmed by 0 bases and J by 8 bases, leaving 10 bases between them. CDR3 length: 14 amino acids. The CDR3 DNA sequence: TGTGCCAGCAGCTTAGCGCAGGGGAGGGAAAAACTGTTTTTT. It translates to CASSLAQGREKLFF. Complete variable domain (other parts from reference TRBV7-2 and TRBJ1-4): GAGVSQSPSNKVTEKGKDVELRCDPISGHTALYWYRQSLGQGLEFLIYFQGNSAPDKSGLPSDRFSAERTGGSVSTLTIQRTQQEDSAVYLCASSLAQGREKLFFGSGTQLSVL.

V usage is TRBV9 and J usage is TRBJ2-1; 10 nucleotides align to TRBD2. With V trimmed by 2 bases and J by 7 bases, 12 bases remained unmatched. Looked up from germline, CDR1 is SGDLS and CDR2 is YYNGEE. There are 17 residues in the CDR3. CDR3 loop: CASSVSASGSLANEQFF. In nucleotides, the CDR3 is TGTGCCAGCAGCGTTTCGGCTAGCGGGAGCCTTGCGAATGAGCAGTTCTTC.

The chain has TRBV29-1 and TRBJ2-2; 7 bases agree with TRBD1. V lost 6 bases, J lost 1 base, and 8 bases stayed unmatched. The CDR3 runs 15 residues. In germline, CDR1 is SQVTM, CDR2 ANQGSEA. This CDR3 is CSVGTDRLNTGELFF. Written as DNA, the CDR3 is TGCAGCGTAGGAACGGACAGGTTGAACACCGGGGAGCTGTTTTTT.

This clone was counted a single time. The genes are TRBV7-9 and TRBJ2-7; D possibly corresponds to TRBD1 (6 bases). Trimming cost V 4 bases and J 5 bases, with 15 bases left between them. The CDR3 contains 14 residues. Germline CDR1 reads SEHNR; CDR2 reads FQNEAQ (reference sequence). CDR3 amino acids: CASSSQGGWDEQYF. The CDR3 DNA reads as TGTGCCAGCAGCTCACAGGGTGGTTGGGACGAGCAGTACTTC.